Shown below are 18 T cell receptor beta chains from a single sample sequenced in a study of blood T cell repertoires in COVID-19 (TCRdb year 2020). Library preparation was by the immunoSEQ multiplex PCR assay. The table comes from immuneACCESS by way of TCRdb, which keeps in-frame sequences with V and J called. Part of the clones is missing from these tables; in studies checked, under half for an unresolved V gene and the rest for unknown reasons. The sample table lists roughly 410,000 clones, roughly 90% of them with a count of one. Approximately 1.5% of the sample is taken by the ten largest. Specimen: peripheral blood. The receptors were sampled from a woman aged 40 to 55 with COVID-19, enrolled during active disease.

This sequence joins TRBV7-3 and TRBJ1-2; D may be TRBD1 (6 bases). Germline CDR1 and CDR2: SGHTA and FQGTGA. The CDR3 length is 13 residues. Deletions cut 5 bases from V and 5 bases from J, with 12 bases between. In DNA form, the CDR3 reads TGTGCCAGCAGCACCTCTCAGGGGTATGGCTACACCTTC. Its translation: CASSTSQGYGYTF.

J is TRBJ1-1 and V is TRBV5-6, with 8 bases lining up with TRBD1. Germline loops: CDR1 SGHDT, CDR2 YYEEEE. The length of the CDR3 is 13 residues. V dropped 4 bases and J dropped 4; count of bases not matched to a gene: 3. The CDR3 reads CASSPTGVTEAFF. The CDR3 bases are TGTGCCAGCAGCCCGACAGGGGTCACTGAAGCTTTCTTT. Together with reference TRBV5-6 and TRBJ1-1, the CDR3 gives the full variable domain: DAGVTQSPTHLIKTRGQQVTLRCSPKSGHDTVSWYQQALGQGPQFIFQYYEEEERQRGNFPDRFSGHQFPNYSSELNVNALLLGDSALYLCASSPTGVTEAFFGQGTRLTVV.

This clone has only one observation. This chain joins TRBV27 and TRBJ1-1; D uncertain. Trimming left V 8 bases short and J 6 bases short, with 19 bases between. The germline CDR1 and CDR2 sequences are MNHEY and SMNVEV (reference sequence). CDR3 length: 14 amino acids. CDR3 sequence reads: CASSLLGGKAEAFF. CDR3 sequence (DNA): TGTGCCAGCTCCCTGTTGGGAGGGAAAGCTGAAGCTTTCTTT.

The rearrangement links TRBV9 to TRBJ2-7; D is perhaps TRBD2 (6 bases). Trimming cost V 1 base and J 3 bases, with 8 bases left between them. This CDR3 spans 13 amino acids. Germline CDR1 and CDR2: SGDLS and YYNGEE. The CDR3, as DNA: TGTGCCAGCAGCGTAATGGAGGGCTACGAGCAGTACTTC. This gives the protein CASSVMEGYEQYF.

This chain uses TRBV6-5 with TRBJ1-2, with D perhaps matching TRBD1 (5 bases). V lost 7 bases and J 4 bases, leaving 10 bases between the germline ends. The CDR3 spans 12 residues. The germline V gene has CDR1 MNHEY and CDR2 SVGAGI. This CDR3 reads CASKPRAYGYTF. The CDR3 region has the DNA TGTGCCAGCAAGCCCAGGGCCTATGGCTACACCTTC.

This clone was counted a few times. The genes are TRBV5-1 and TRBJ1-2; TRBD1 aligns across 7 bases. V lost 4 bases to trimming and J lost 4 bases; unmatched junction nucleotides: 7. Germline V CDR1 and CDR2: SGHRS, YFSETQ. There are 14 residues in the CDR3. The CDR3 region is CASSPRQGGYGYTF. As DNA, the CDR3 is TGCGCCAGCAGCCCCCGACAGGGAGGCTATGGCTACACCTTC.

The rearrangement joins TRBV2 to TRBJ2-4; 7 nucleotides line up with TRBD1. This CDR3 is built from 14 residues. Germline V gives CDR1 SNHLY, CDR2 FYNNEI. Unmatched junction bases numbered 4, after V lost 4 bases and J lost 4 bases. This CDR3 is CASSADRFKNIQYF. DNA of the CDR3: TGTGCCAGCAGTGCGGACAGGTTTAAAAACATTCAGTACTTC.

Turning to this clone: With a much larger clone just one base away, this may be a read error. The V and J genes are TRBV5-1 and TRBJ1-3, with TRBD1 matching over 9 bases. CDR1 and CDR2 from the germline V gene are SGHRS and YFSETQ. This CDR3 has 18 residues. V lost 4 bases to trimming and J lost 5 bases; unmatched junction nucleotides: 16. In DNA form, the CDR3 reads TGCGCCAGCAGCCCGGGTCCTCAAGGACAGGGGACAAGAAACACCATATATTTT. It encodes CASSPGPQGQGTRNTIYF.

The chain uses TRBV2 and TRBJ1-1; 7 nucleotides align to TRBD1. This CDR3 spans 14 amino acids. Germline V gives CDR1 SNHLY, CDR2 FYNNEI. Trimming took 5 bases from V and 4 from J; bases not matched to a gene: 7. CDR3 sequence: CASSLDQGGTEAFF. As DNA, the CDR3 is TGTGCCAGCAGTCTCGATCAGGGGGGCACTGAAGCTTTCTTT.

This clone was counted only a few times. J is TRBJ1-6 and V is TRBV9; 8 positions match TRBD1. The CDR3 extends over 16 amino acids. Unmatched junction bases numbered 5, after V lost 0 bases and J lost 6 bases. In germline, CDR1 is SGDLS, CDR2 YYNGEE. The CDR3 DNA is TGTGCCAGCAGCGTAGCCCCGACAGGGGCTAATTCACCCCTCCACTTT. Residues: CASSVAPTGANSPLHF.

The rearrangement joins TRBV19 to TRBJ1-1; 10 bases are a match to TRBD1. V shed 3 bases, J shed 4 bases, and the junction held 5 bases outside the gene matches. The CDR3 consists of 15 residues. CDR1 is LNHDA and CDR2 is SQIVND in the germline V gene (reference sequence). The CDR3 loop reads CASSMGDRGATEAFF. The DNA of the CDR3 is TGTGCCAGTAGTATGGGGGACAGGGGAGCCACTGAAGCTTTCTTT.

V usage is TRBV19 and J usage is TRBJ1-6; tentative D call: TRBD1 (5 bases). Per germline, CDR1 LNHDA and CDR2 SQIVND (reference sequence). This CDR3 is 15 amino acids long. V dropped 5 bases and J dropped 6 bases, with 14 bases sitting between them. The CDR3 is CASSDRGQVNSPLHF. The CDR3 DNA reads as TGTGCCAGTAGTGACCGCGGACAAGTTAATTCACCCCTCCACTTT.

The rearrangement joins TRBV25-1 to TRBJ2-5, with 7 bases that match TRBD1. Germline loops: CDR1 MGHDK, CDR2 SYGVNS. Unmatched junction bases numbered 7, after V lost 6 bases and J lost 0 bases. The CDR3 is 15 residues long. CDR3 coding DNA: TGTGCCAGCAGAAGTACAGGGGAGTACCAAGAGACCCAGTACTTC. It encodes CASRSTGEYQETQYF.

The CDR3 loop reads CASSNLDNSPLHF. The CDR3 DNA reads TGTGCCAGCAGCAATTTAGATAATTCACCCCTCCACTTT. The rearrangement links TRBV12-3 or TRBV12-4 to TRBJ1-6; no clear D. V was shortened by 6 bases and J by 5 bases, with 8 bases between the two germline ends. The CDR3 sequence is 13 residues long.

This clone was seen only once. V and J are TRBV28 and TRBJ2-2, with 11 bases fitting TRBD2. The CDR3 loop spans 16 amino acids. The germline gives CDR1 MDHEN, CDR2 SYDVKM. V dropped 4 bases and J dropped 7; count of bases not matched to a gene: 8. The DNA of the CDR3 is TGTGCCAGCAGTTCCCCGTTAGCGGGGGGGGTCGGGGAGCTGTTTTTT. Translated, it gives CASSSPLAGGVGELFF. Using reference TRBV28 and TRBJ2-2 for the parts outside the CDR3, the full variable domain is DVKVTQSSRYLVKRTGEKVFLECVQDMDHENMFWYRQDPGLGLRLIYFSYDVKMKEKGDIPEGYSVSREKKERFSLILESASTNQTSMYLCASSSPLAGGVGELFFGEGSRLTVL.

The chain employs TRBV29-1 and TRBJ2-5, with TRBD2 as a possible D gene (6 bases). The CDR3 runs to 15 residues. Germline V gives CDR1 SQVTM, CDR2 ANQGSEA. Trimming removed 4 bases at V and 3 bases at J, with 18 bases between. The CDR3 protein is CSVVRSGRLKETQYF. The DNA for the CDR3 is TGCAGCGTTGTACGTAGCGGACGCCTCAAAGAGACCCAGTACTTC.

This sequence joins TRBV6-5 and TRBJ1-2; possible D gene TRBD1, 6 bases. There are 11 residues in the CDR3. Germline V gene data show CDR1 as MNHEY and CDR2 as SVGAGI. Trimming shortened V by 6 bases and J by 7 bases, and 9 bases separated the two germline ends. The CDR3 is CASSRGGGYTF. For the CDR3, the DNA is TGTGCCAGCAGCCGAGGGGGTGGCTACACCTTC.

CDR3 residues: CASSQGLAGVWGEQFF. The CDR3 nucleotides are TGTGCCAGTAGCCAAGGACTAGCGGGGGTCTGGGGTGAGCAGTTCTTC. The chain uses TRBV19 and TRBJ2-1; the match to TRBD2 covers 13 bases. Germline V gene sequence: CDR1 LNHDA, CDR2 SQIVND (reference sequence). With 6 bases clipped from V and 9 bases from J, the junction kept 11 bases outside the gene matches. The CDR3 covers 16 residues.